Listed below are T cell receptor beta chains from one sample, sequenced in a study of blood T cells in healthy people across ages. TCRdb independently ran MiXCR on the 5' RACE reads; one entry per CDR3 protein. The repertoire consists of about 1.4 million distinct CDR3 sequences, with almost 60% occurring once and the leading ten covering about 6.7%. Sequencing input: blood. These receptors originate from a man aged 18 to 35 in good health. Each CDR3 is given with its conserved first and last residue. The D gene is left open where the match is weak. Size tells how often a clone was seen (once, few, many) or the class of an expanded clone, and some rows leave it out.

J	length	D	V	size	DNA	CDR3
TRBJ2-7	15	TRBD2	TRBV27	few	TGTGCCAGCAGTTTCAGGGCGCGGGGGGCCTACGAGCAGTACTTC	CASSFRARGAYEQYF
TRBJ2-5	14	NA	TRBV5-5	NA	TGTGCCAGCAGCTGGGGGGAAGGGCAAGAGACCCAGTACTTC	CASSWGEGQETQYF
TRBJ2-7	17	NA	TRBV5-1	few	TGCGCCAGCACCCAAGGCAGAGCCTCGGGAGTGACGGACGAGCAGTACTTC	CASTQGRASGVTDEQYF
TRBJ2-1	15	TRBD2	TRBV20-1	NA	TGCAGTGCTAGTGGGGGACTAGCGGGAATGGATGAGCAGTTCTTC	CSASGGLAGMDEQFF
TRBJ2-1	16	TRBD1	TRBV5-1	NA	TGCGCCAGCAGCCCCTTACCCGGGACAGGCGACAATGAGCAGTTCTTC	CASSPLPGTGDNEQFF
TRBJ2-4	14	NA	TRBV4-1	NA	TGCGCCAGCAGCCAAGTAGGGGAGCGAAACATTCAGTACTTC	CASSQVGERNIQYF
TRBJ2-1	15	TRBD2	TRBV12-3/TRBV12-4	NA	TGTGCCAGCAAAATAGCGGGAGGACCCTACAATGAGCAGTTCTTC	CASKIAGGPYNEQFF
TRBJ2-7	18	TRBD1	TRBV20-1	NA	TGCAGTGCGCCGACCGATCAAAACCGGGACAGGGGATACTACGAGCAGTACTTC	CSAPTDQNRDRGYYEQYF
TRBJ2-3	12	NA	TRBV6-1	NA	TGTGCATCATGGGGGGCCGGAGATACGCAGTATTTT	CASWGAGDTQYF
TRBJ1-2	12	NA	TRBV6-5	NA	TGTGCCAGTCTCAGGAGGGGCTATGGCTACACCTTC	CASLRRGYGYTF
TRBJ1-2	14	NA	TRBV12-3/TRBV12-4	few	TGTGCCAGCAGTCGCCTTCAGAGTAACTATGGCTACACCTTC	CASSRLQSNYGYTF
TRBJ1-5	14	TRBD1	TRBV20-1	NA	TGCAGTGCTAGGACAGGGTTTAGCAATCAGCCCCAGCATTTT	CSARTGFSNQPQHF
TRBJ1-6	15	TRBD1	TRBV27	NA	TGTGCCAGCAGTAAAAAGACAGGGAATAGGTCACCCCTCCACTTT	CASSKKTGNRSPLHF
TRBJ2-1	14	NA	TRBV14	NA	TGTGCCAGCAGCTTTTTCGGGAGTTGGAATGAGCAGTTCTTC	CASSFFGSWNEQFF
TRBJ2-3	16	TRBD2	TRBV28	few	TGTGCCAGCAGTTCCCCGGGACTAGCAGGCACAGATACGCAGTATTTT	CASSSPGLAGTDTQYF
TRBJ2-3	15	NA	TRBV25-1	NA	TGTGCCAGCAGTGTTCATCCTCAGGGCACAGATACGCAGTATTTT	CASSVHPQGTDTQYF
TRBJ2-2	14	NA	TRBV11-2	NA	TGTGCCAGCAGCCCTAACCGGGGGACCGGGGAGCTGTTTTTT	CASSPNRGTGELFF
TRBJ2-1	15	NA	TRBV6-5	NA	TGTGCCAGCAGAACGGACTACTACTCCTACAATGAGCAGTTCTTC	CASRTDYYSYNEQFF
TRBJ2-1	11	NA	TRBV10-3	NA	TGTGCCATCAGTGCGAAACACGAGCAGTTCTTC	CAISAKHEQFF
TRBJ2-2	16	NA	TRBV18	NA	TGTGCCAGCTCACCACGGGGGGAAAGACACACCGGGGAGCTGTTTTTT	CASSPRGERHTGELFF
TRBJ1-4	12	NA	TRBV20-1	few	TGCAGTGCTAGAGATCGAGCGGGAAAACTGTTTTTT	CSARDRAGKLFF
TRBJ2-1	16	TRBD2	TRBV2	NA	TGTGCCAGCAACCACGAGCGGGGGTTGCCCCACAATGAGCAGTTCTTC	CASNHERGLPHNEQFF
TRBJ2-5	19	TRBD2	TRBV7-9	few	TGTGCCAGCAGCCCTCGTTATGCGGGGGGCGGCTTGTACCAAGAGACCCAGTACTTC	CASSPRYAGGGLYQETQYF
TRBJ2-1	14	NA	TRBV10-3	few	TGTGCCATCGGTACCGGTAGCTCCTACAATGAGCAGTTCTTC	CAIGTGSSYNEQFF
TRBJ2-7	12	NA	TRBV29-1	few	TGCAGCGTTGAAGTTAGCATTTACGAGCAGTACTTC	CSVEVSIYEQYF
TRBJ1-2	12	NA	TRBV30	NA	TGTGCCTGCTTACCTAAAAGCGAGGGTTACACCTTC	CACLPKSEGYTF
TRBJ2-3	14	TRBD1	TRBV2	NA	TGTGCCAGCAGTTCCCGGGACAGGGGGGGTACGCAGTATTTT	CASSSRDRGGTQYF
TRBJ2-5	11	NA	TRBV7-9	few	TGTGCCAGCAGATTCGAAGAGACCCAGTACTTC	CASRFEETQYF
TRBJ2-5	22	TRBD2	TRBV27	NA	TGTGCCAGCAGTTCAACCGAACCCCGGCTAGCGGGGGGGTCGTCCTACCAAGAGACCCAGTACTTC	CASSSTEPRLAGGSSYQETQYF
TRBJ1-1	15	TRBD1	TRBV6-5	NA	TGTGCCAGCAGTCCGGGACAGCCGGCGGGCACTGAAGCTTTCTTT	CASSPGQPAGTEAFF
TRBJ2-2	14	NA	TRBV29-1	few	TGCAGCGTCGCGGGGCTCGCGAACACCGGGGAGCTGTTTTTT	CSVAGLANTGELFF
TRBJ2-7	16	NA	TRBV2	NA	TGTGCCAGCAGTGATCTAGCGCCGAGCTCCTACAATGAGCAGTACTTC	CASSDLAPSSYNEQYF
TRBJ1-1	12	NA	TRBV29-1	NA	TGCAGCGTCCACCCAGGGCCCACTGAAGCTTTCTTT	CSVHPGPTEAFF
TRBJ2-1	16	NA	TRBV6-2/TRBV6-3	NA	TGTGCCAGCAGCCCACTTCCTTACAGGGAGGTTAATGAGCAGTTCTTC	CASSPLPYREVNEQFF
TRBJ1-1	10	NA	TRBV29-1	NA	TGCAGCGGCAGAAACACTGAAGCTTTCTTT	CSGRNTEAFF
TRBJ1-4	13	NA	TRBV29-1	once	TGCAGCGTTACCAACAACCTTAATGAAAAACTGTTTTTT	CSVTNNLNEKLFF
TRBJ2-5	16	TRBD2	TRBV7-8	NA	TGTGCCAGCAGCTTAAGACTAGCGGGAGCTGGCCATGAGCAGTACTTC	CASSLRLAGAGHEQYF
TRBJ2-7	16	TRBD2	TRBV28	NA	TGTGCCAGCAGGCGCGGGAGGGCAGGACCTTCCTACGAGCAGTACTTC	CASRRGRAGPSYEQYF
TRBJ2-3	16	NA	TRBV5-1	NA	TGCGCCAGCAGCGGACAGAGTGGGTACGGCGCAGATACGCAGTATTTT	CASSGQSGYGADTQYF
TRBJ2-1	17	TRBD2	TRBV7-9	once	TGTGCCAGCAGCTTGACAGCGACTAGCGGCTCCTACAATGAGCAGTTCTTC	CASSLTATSGSYNEQFF
TRBJ1-1	15	NA	TRBV7-8	NA	TGTGCCAGCAGCTTAATGGGGGCACGGAGCACTGAAGCTTTCTTT	CASSLMGARSTEAFF
TRBJ1-3	12	TRBD1	TRBV29-1	NA	TGCAGCGCAGGGACAGTCCCCAACACCATATATTTT	CSAGTVPNTIYF
TRBJ2-1	19	TRBD2	TRBV20-1	few	TGCAGTGCTAGACTAGCGGGAGGGCCAGCCCGGGTCTATTACAATGAGCAGTTCTTC	CSARLAGGPARVYYNEQFF
TRBJ2-1	18	TRBD2	TRBV2	NA	TGTGCCAGCAGTTTAGGGACTAGCGGGCCTAGCTCCTACAATGAGCAGTTCTTC	CASSLGTSGPSSYNEQFF
TRBJ2-3	16	TRBD1	TRBV7-9	NA	TGTGCCAGCAGCTTGGGGGACAGAGCATTCACAGATACGCAGTATTTT	CASSLGDRAFTDTQYF
TRBJ2-7	17	TRBD1	TRBV12-3/TRBV12-4	NA	TGTGCCAGCAGCCCCTCTCCGGGACAGGGGCGAGGCTACGAGCAGTACTTC	CASSPSPGQGRGYEQYF
TRBJ2-7	14	TRBD2	TRBV5-1	few	TGCGCCAGCAGCGAGACTAGCGGGTACTACGAGCAGTACTTC	CASSETSGYYEQYF